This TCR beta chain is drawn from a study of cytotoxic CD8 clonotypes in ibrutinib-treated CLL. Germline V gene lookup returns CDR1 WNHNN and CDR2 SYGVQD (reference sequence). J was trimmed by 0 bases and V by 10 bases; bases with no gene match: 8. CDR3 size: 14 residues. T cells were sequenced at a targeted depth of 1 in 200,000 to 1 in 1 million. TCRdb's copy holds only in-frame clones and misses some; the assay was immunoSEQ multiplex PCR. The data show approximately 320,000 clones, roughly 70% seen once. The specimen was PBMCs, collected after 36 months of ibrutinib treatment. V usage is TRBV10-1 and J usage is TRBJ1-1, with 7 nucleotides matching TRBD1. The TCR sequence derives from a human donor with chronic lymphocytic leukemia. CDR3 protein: CANLPTGLNTEAFF. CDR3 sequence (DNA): TGCGCCAACCTTCCGACAGGGCTGAACACTGAAGCTTTCTTT.